These 10 T cell receptor beta chains came from one sample sequenced in a study of control samples from healthy donors and cancer patients. The method was immunoSEQ multiplex PCR; TCRdb's version includes in-frame clones alone and lacks a portion of them. The table lists about 79,000 clones, roughly 93% of them singletons. The sample was PBMCs. The receptors come from a woman between 40 and 50 years old with lung cancer.

The chain links TRBV9 to TRBJ2-7, with a weak D call TRBD2 (6 bases). CDR3 length: 14 residues. The germline V gene has CDR1 SGDLS and CDR2 YYNGEE. The germline V and J ends were trimmed by 6 bases and 0 bases, with 13 bases remaining between them. The CDR3 DNA reads TGTGCCAGCACTTCGGGGGATGGCTCCTACGAGCAGTACTTC. Its protein product is CASTSGDGSYEQYF.

This rearrangement joins TRBV6-2 or TRBV6-3 to TRBJ2-7; 8 bases align to TRBD1. V trimming: 6 bases; J trimming: 1 base; junction bases outside the gene matches: 17. Germline V gene sequence: CDR1 MNHEY, CDR2 SVGEGT. The CDR3 has 18 residues. The CDR3 nucleotides read TGTGCCAGCAGCTTCATCAGGGGGCGAGATCTTCCATCCTACGAGCAGTACTTC. Its translation: CASSFIRGRDLPSYEQYF.

The chain uses TRBV5-1 and TRBJ2-2; perhaps TRBD2 as D (6 bases). Between the trimmed V and J ends, which lost 0 bases and 1 base, there was a span of 10 bases. This CDR3 has 16 residues. In germline, CDR1 is SGHRS, CDR2 YFSETQ. CDR3 sequence (DNA): TGCGCCAGCAGCTTGGCCGGAGGGAAGAACACCGGGGAGCTGTTTTTT. Its translation is CASSLAGGKNTGELFF.

V is TRBV24-1 and J is TRBJ2-2; TRBD2 might be the D (6 bases). The CDR3 has 12 residues. Looked up from germline, CDR1 is KGHDR and CDR2 is SFDVKD. Trimming removed 8 bases at V and 4 bases at J, with 7 bases between. The CDR3 bases are TGTGCCACCACCGGGGGCACCGGGGAGCTGTTTTTT. Protein: CATTGGTGELFF.

The CDR3 protein is CASMSTDTQYF. CDR3 bases: TGTGCCAGCATGAGCACAGATACGCAGTATTTT. The rearrangement uses TRBV12-3 or TRBV12-4 and TRBJ2-3; no clear D gene. V was cut by 7 bases and J by 0 bases, with 2 bases left in between. The CDR3 runs to 11 residues.

J is TRBJ1-1 and V is TRBV3-1 (or the pseudogene TRBV3-2); D is unclear. This CDR3 region has 14 residues. With 2 bases removed from V and 1 base from J, the gap between germline ends came to 8 bases. CDR1 is LGHDT and CDR2 is YNNKEL in the germline V gene (reference sequence). CDR3 loop: CASSQTGGNTEAFF. The CDR3 DNA follows: TGTGCCAGCAGCCAAACGGGCGGGAACACTGAAGCTTTCTTT.

The rearrangement links TRBV5-1 to TRBJ1-2, with D uncertain. CDR3 length: 12 residues. Germline V CDR1 and CDR2: SGHRS, YFSETQ. Trimming removed 0 bases at V and 8 bases at J, with 8 bases between. Written as DNA, the CDR3 is TGCGCCAGCAGCTTGGCCCCGGGCGGCTACACCTTC. It translates to CASSLAPGGYTF.

The chain carries TRBV7-9 and TRBJ2-2, with 10 bases lining up with TRBD2. The CDR3 length is 16 residues. Germline V lookup: CDR1 SEHNR, CDR2 FQNEAQ (reference sequence). V shed 8 bases, J shed 7 bases, and the junction held 13 bases outside the gene matches. For the CDR3, the DNA is TGTGCCAGCGAAAGCGGGGGGGATTCGAGGATCGGGGAGCTGTTTTTT. It codes for CASESGGDSRIGELFF.

As for this clone: The same CDR3 also results from other DNA sequences found in this sample. The chain employs TRBV5-5 and TRBJ2-3; 10 nucleotides line up with TRBD1. CDR1 is SGHKS, CDR2 YYEKEE, per germline (reference sequence). V was pared by 3 bases and J by 3 bases, with 4 bases of the junction left unmatched. CDR3 length: 15 amino acids. CDR3 bases: TGTGCCAGCAGCTCAGGACAGGGGGGGACAGATACGCAGTATTTT. Amino acids: CASSSGQGGTDTQYF. The full variable domain, in which reference TRBV5-5 and TRBJ2-3 provide the parts outside the CDR3, is DAGVTQSPTHLIKTRGQQVTLRCSPISGHKSVSWYQQVLGQGPQFIFQYYEKEERGRGNFPDRFSARQFPNYSSELNVNALLLGDSALYLCASSSGQGGTDTQYFGPGTRLTVL.

The rearrangement links TRBV21-1 to TRBJ1-3; the D call TRBD1 from the table was never checked on the DNA. TRBV21-1 has pseudogene status. This CDR3 has 17 residues. The CDR3, as DNA: TGTGCCAGCAGCAACGGTGGGGGCGCGAGGTTTGGAAACACCATATATTTT. Translation: CASSNGGGARFGNTIYF.